This TCR beta chain originates from a study of cytomegalovirus exposure and HLA in healthy donors. Points from the study as a whole: Presence/absence comparisons presumed near-even sequencing depth among donors. Per published reports, the classifier diagnosed cytomegalovirus status with high specificity and sensitivity. The authors judged a highly shared variant cluster likely a sequencing artifact.

A remark on this clone: Its antigen is undetermined.

Both 60 Vbeta primers and 13 Jbeta primers went into the PCR. This table comes from immunoSEQ multiplex PCR, and its TCRdb copy is limited to in-frame clones, with some not included. In the table there are more than 100,000 clones, less than 90% of which are singletons. The germline CDR1 and CDR2 sequences are KGHSH and LQKENI. Losses at the gene ends were 2 bases for V and 7 bases for J; bases not matched to a gene: 4. The CDR3 is 15 residues long. The gene calls are TRBV18 and TRBJ2-1; 11 bases align to TRBD2. Sequences were obtained from PBMCs. This TCR was recovered from a man in his forties in good health and CMV-seronegative. CDR3 amino acids: CASSPTSGSVNEQFF. CDR3 bases: TGTGCCAGCTCACCAACTAGCGGGAGTGTTAATGAGCAGTTCTTC.